The rows below give T cell receptor beta chains drawn from one sample of a study of shared clonotypes between healthy human individuals. Profiled with immunoSEQ multiplex PCR; TCRdb holds only in-frame clones, not every one. The profile shows around 330,000 clones, around two thirds of them singletons. The sequenced sample consisted of memory CD4+ T cells sorted from blood. The receptor source for this set is a man between 25 and 39 years old in good health. Both conserved end residues are part of each CDR3. A D gene is named only where the DNA matches it firmly. Clone sizes are given selectively: once, few, many, or a class where the clone is expanded.

d_call clone_size j_call v_call cdr3_nt cdr3_aa
- few TRBJ1-1 TRBV29-1 TGCAGCGCCGGACGGTTGAACACTGAAGCTTTCTTT CSAGRLNTEAFF
TRBD2 - TRBJ2-3 TRBV5-8 TGTGCCAGCAGCCGACATTGGACTAGCGGATCTACCAACACAGATACGCAGTATTTT CASSRHWTSGSTNTDTQYF
- - TRBJ2-2 TRBV6-4 TGTGCCAGCAGCAGACGGCCGACTAGAAAGAAGACCGGGGAGCTGTTTTTT CASSRRPTRKKTGELFF
- - TRBJ2-7 TRBV6-5 TGTGCCAGCACTAACAACAGGGAACCGTACGAGCAGTACTTC CASTNNREPYEQYF
TRBD1 - TRBJ1-6 TRBV6-6 TGTGCCACCAGACAGGGTCCCAGCTCCTATAATTCACCCCTCCACTTT CATRQGPSSYNSPLHF
TRBD2 - TRBJ2-7 TRBV14 TGTGCCAGCAGCCGCGGACTAGCGGGACAGAACGAGCAGTACTTC CASSRGLAGQNEQYF
- - TRBJ1-1 TRBV18 TGTGCCAGCTCACCACCGGTTACGACTGAAGCTTTCTTT CASSPPVTTEAFF
- - TRBJ2-7 TRBV5-1 TGCGCCAGCAGCCCTACTCAGGGAACCTACGAGCAGTACTTC CASSPTQGTYEQYF
- - TRBJ1-1 TRBV19 TGTGCCAGTCAGGACGGGGCAAACACTGAAGCTTTCTTT CASQDGANTEAFF
- - TRBJ2-1 TRBV7-2 TGTGCCAGCAGCAAACCACTTACATACCTCTCCTACAATGAGCAGTTCTTC CASSKPLTYLSYNEQFF
- - TRBJ2-5 TRBV30 TGTGCCTGGAGTGTACCCGTGGGCCTGGGGGCGGTACAAGAGACCCAGTACTTC CAWSVPVGLGAVQETQYF
- - TRBJ2-7 TRBV14 TGTGCCAGCAGCCAGGCAGGACAGAACTACGAGCAGTACTTC CASSQAGQNYEQYF
- few TRBJ2-2 TRBV29-1 TGCAGCGTTGATCCCGGGGTGAACACCGGGGAGCTGTTTTTT CSVDPGVNTGELFF
- - TRBJ2-1 TRBV7-2 TGTGCCAGCAGCTTAGTCCCTCAGGGTTACAATGAGCAGTTCTTC CASSLVPQGYNEQFF
TRBD1 - TRBJ2-5 TRBV6-1 TGTGCCAGCAGCGAGGGGACAGCCCGGCCGGAGACCCAGTACTTC CASSEGTARPETQYF